The 26 T cell receptor beta chains below were found in one sample sequenced in a study of T cell responses to AZD1222 COVID-19 vaccine. Using immunoSEQ multiplex PCR, the repertoire was profiled, and TCRdb retains in-frame clones only, with some absent. The sample gives approximately 140,000 clones, 85% to 95% of which show up once; approximately 5.4% is in the top ten. Source: peripheral blood, taken on day 0 of AZD1222 vaccination. The receptors were gathered from an adult in good health.

The gene calls are TRBV5-1 and TRBJ1-1; no reliable D call. The V and J ends lost 0 bases and 5 bases respectively, with 14 bases between them. Per the germline V gene, CDR1 is SGHRS and CDR2 is YFSETQ. The CDR3 loop spans 15 amino acids. DNA for the CDR3: TGCGCCAGCAGCTTGGGCGGGGTAGTAAGGACTGAAGCTTTCTTT. Protein: CASSLGGVVRTEAFF.

The rearrangement uses TRBV24-1 and TRBJ2-2; the D gene is possibly TRBD1 (6 bases). The germline V and J ends were trimmed by 9 bases and 5 bases, with 12 bases remaining between them. The CDR3 has 13 residues. Per the germline V gene, CDR1 is KGHDR and CDR2 is SFDVKD. CDR3 residues: CATSDSMTGELFF. For the CDR3, the DNA is TGTGCCACCTCGGACAGCATGACCGGGGAGCTGTTTTTT.

J is TRBJ1-2 and V is TRBV19, with D unresolved. The CDR3 runs 13 residues. Germline CDR1 and CDR2: LNHDA and SQIVND (reference sequence). Trimming left V 7 bases short and J 3 bases short, with 12 bases between. The CDR3 loop is CASKRDIDYGYTF. Here the CDR3 DNA reads TGTGCCAGTAAGCGGGATATAGACTATGGCTACACCTTC.

This chain uses TRBV5-8 with TRBJ2-7; D is undetermined. The CDR3 length is 15 residues. The ends were cut back, 1 base at V and 0 bases at J, with 11 bases in the middle. Germline values: CDR1 SGHTS, CDR2 YDEGEE. The CDR3 sequence is CASSLIERISYEQYF. In nucleotides, the CDR3 is TGTGCCAGCAGCTTGATTGAACGGATCTCCTACGAGCAGTACTTC.

V usage is TRBV2 and J usage is TRBJ2-3, with a tentative D call TRBD1 (5 bases). V was cut by 9 bases and J by 6 bases, with 16 bases left in between. Germline V gene sequence: CDR1 SNHLY, CDR2 FYNNEI. CDR3 size: 13 residues. This CDR3 is CASRTPQPDTQYF. The CDR3, as DNA: TGTGCCAGTAGGACACCACAGCCGGATACGCAGTATTTT.

The genes are TRBV12-3 or TRBV12-4 and TRBJ1-1, with D unclear. The CDR3 sequence is 11 residues long. Deletions cut 7 bases from V and 8 bases from J, with 11 bases between. The CDR3 spells CASTILEEAFF. CDR3 coding DNA: TGTGCCAGCACTATTCTTGAGGAAGCTTTCTTT.

The gene calls are TRBV30 and TRBJ2-6; no clear D gene. CDR3 length: 16 residues. The V and J ends lost 3 bases and 0 bases respectively, with 12 bases between them. The germline V gene has CDR1 GTSNPN and CDR2 SVGIG (reference sequence). The CDR3 region is CAWRNIGPSGANVLTF. The CDR3 region has the DNA TGTGCCTGGAGAAATATCGGTCCCTCTGGGGCCAACGTCCTGACTTTC.

The chain combines TRBV7-9 with TRBJ2-5, with D tentatively TRBD1 (6 bases). The germline V gene encodes CDR1 SEHNR and CDR2 FQNEAQ (reference sequence). V lost 2 bases and J lost 5, with 12 bases in between. This CDR3 has 14 residues. CDR3 nucleotide sequence: TGTGCCAGCAGCTTACTACAGGGTCGGGAGACCCAGTACTTC. Translated: CASSLLQGRETQYF.

This chain uses TRBV5-4 with TRBJ1-2, with D possibly matching TRBD1 (6 bases). V lost 6 bases and J 0 bases, leaving 18 bases between the germline ends. This CDR3 has 16 residues. Germline V gives CDR1 SGHNT, CDR2 YYREEE (reference sequence). The CDR3 loop is CASTPRGDTTNYGYTF. CDR3 bases: TGTGCCAGCACACCTCGGGGGGACACAACTAACTATGGCTACACCTTC. The whole variable domain, remainder taken from reference TRBV5-4 and TRBJ1-2, is ETGVTQSPTHLIKTRGQQVTLRCSSQSGHNTVSWYQQALGQGPQFIFQYYREEENGRGNFPPRFSGLQFPNYSSELNVNALELDDSALYLCASTPRGDTTNYGYTFGSGTRLTVV.

This clone was observed once. The J gene is TRBJ2-7, the V gene TRBV2; D possibly corresponds to TRBD2 (5 bases). Trimming pared 2 bases from V and 2 bases from J, leaving 10 bases between. Germline V gene lookup returns CDR1 SNHLY and CDR2 FYNNEI. The CDR3 contains 14 residues. CDR3 DNA: TGTGCCAGCAGTGAATCGACGGGAACCTACGAGCAGTACTTC. Encoded protein: CASSESTGTYEQYF.

The chain combines TRBV9 with TRBJ2-5; TRBD1 matches 9 bases. V shed 4 bases, J shed 2 bases, and the junction held 6 bases outside the gene matches. Germline V lookup: CDR1 SGDLS, CDR2 YYNGEE. CDR3 length: 15 amino acids. CDR3 residues: CASSRGTGRQETQYF. CDR3 bases: TGTGCCAGCAGCAGAGGGACAGGGCGGCAAGAGACCCAGTACTTC.

The chain links TRBV6-6 to TRBJ2-5, with D possibly being TRBD1 or TRBD2 (5 bases each). This CDR3 spans 15 amino acids. Germline values: CDR1 MNHNY, CDR2 SVGAGI (reference sequence). The V gene lost 7 bases and the J gene lost 5 bases, with 20 bases spanning the gap. The CDR3 spells CASTRDRDRRETQYF. CDR3 sequence (DNA): TGTGCCAGCACCAGAGACCGGGACCGACGGGAGACCCAGTACTTC.

The chain links TRBV19 to TRBJ2-2; 10 nucleotides match TRBD2. The CDR3 runs to 17 residues. Germline V gives CDR1 LNHDA, CDR2 SQIVND (reference sequence). V shed 8 bases, J shed 4 bases, and the junction held 13 bases outside the gene matches. The CDR3 sequence is CASGRGLAGVITGELFF. In nucleotides, the CDR3 is TGTGCCAGTGGCAGAGGGCTAGCGGGAGTTATCACCGGGGAGCTGTTTTTT.

Concerning this clone itself: One end of the junction does not line up with germline, which may come from a read error. The V gene is TRBV4-1, the J gene TRBJ2-7; the D gene could be TRBD1 or TRBD2 (5 bases each). The CDR3 runs 17 residues. Germline V gives CDR1 MGHRA, CDR2 YSYEKL. The CDR3 spells CASSQRGVKGPSHEQYF. The DNA for the CDR3 is TGCGCCAGCAGCCAACGAGGGGTAAAGGGTCCCTCCCACGAGCAGTACTTC.

This clone was counted a few times. J is TRBJ2-5 and V is TRBV6-1; 11 bases are shared with TRBD1. Looked up from germline, CDR1 is MNHNS and CDR2 is SASEGT. The CDR3 totals 18 residues. After removal of 2 bases from V and 3 bases from J, the junction contained 11 bases not matched to a gene. The CDR3 reads CASSERTGGSSQEETQYF. CDR3 bases: TGTGCCAGCAGTGAACGGACAGGGGGCAGCAGCCAGGAAGAGACCCAGTACTTC.

The rearrangement uses TRBV24-1 and TRBJ2-5; D uncertain. The CDR3 runs to 13 residues. V was trimmed by 4 bases and J by 4 bases, leaving 9 bases between them. CDR1 and CDR2 (germline): KGHDR, SFDVKD. The CDR3: CATSDPVGETQYF. As DNA, the CDR3 is TGTGCCACCAGTGACCCCGTGGGAGAGACCCAGTACTTC.

The CDR3, as DNA: TGTGCCAGCAGCTTGCCCGGGGCACGGTATGGCTACACCTTC. Translation: CASSLPGARYGYTF. This sequence joins TRBV5-4 and TRBJ1-2; possible D gene TRBD1, 5 bases. CDR3 length equals 14 residues. Germline CDR1 SGHNT, CDR2 YYREEE (reference sequence). V was clipped by 1 base and J by 5 bases, with 12 bases between them.

The chain joins TRBV5-1 to TRBJ2-1; a possible D gene is TRBD1 (6 bases). This CDR3 comprises 16 residues. V dropped 4 bases and J dropped 7 bases, with 21 bases sitting between them. Germline-derived CDR1 and CDR2 are SGHRS and YFSETQ. The CDR3 loop is CASSQRRQELSNEQFF. The CDR3 region has the DNA TGCGCCAGCAGCCAACGACGACAGGAGCTGAGTAATGAGCAGTTCTTC.

The chain is built from TRBV10-1 and TRBJ2-1, with a possible D match to TRBD2 (6 bases). This CDR3 comprises 14 residues. Trimming removed 3 bases at V and 5 bases at J, with 11 bases between. CDR1 and CDR2 from the germline V gene are WNHNN and SYGVQD (reference sequence). CDR3 sequence: CASSEAGGDNEQFF. CDR3 coding DNA: TGCGCCAGCAGTGAAGCCGGGGGAGACAATGAGCAGTTCTTC.

The chain carries TRBV27 and TRBJ1-2, with a weak D call TRBD1 (5 bases). The ends were cut back, 8 bases at V and 8 bases at J, with 15 bases in the middle. The CDR3 runs 12 residues. Germline CDR1 is MNHEY and CDR2 is SMNVEV (reference sequence). The CDR3 DNA reads as TGTGCCAGCGGTCGCCAGGGATGGGGCTACACCTTC. It encodes CASGRQGWGYTF.

This chain uses TRBV5-1 with TRBJ1-4, with 10 bases fitting TRBD1. The V gene end was trimmed by 4 bases and the J gene end by 3 bases; junction bases not matched to a gene: 6. Germline-derived CDR1 and CDR2 are SGHRS and YFSETQ. CDR3 length equals 16 residues. The CDR3 protein is CASSLTTGGSNEKLFF. CDR3 in DNA: TGCGCCAGCAGCCTTACGACAGGGGGCTCTAATGAAAAACTGTTTTTT.

The J gene is TRBJ1-1, the V gene TRBV6-4, with a tentative D call TRBD1 (5 bases). Germline-derived CDR1 and CDR2 are MRHNA and SNTAGT. Trimming shortened V by 6 bases and J by 3 bases, and 11 bases separated the two germline ends. The CDR3 spans 13 residues. The CDR3 DNA is TGTGCCAGCAGGGATGACAGCTACACTGAAGCTTTCTTT. Encoded protein: CASRDDSYTEAFF.

The V call is TRBV19, the J call TRBJ1-1, with a tentative D call TRBD1 (6 bases). Germline CDR1 LNHDA, CDR2 SQIVND (reference sequence). CDR3 length: 14 amino acids. Deletions cut 4 bases from V and 0 bases from J, with 9 bases between. CDR3 loop: CASSTRTVNTEAFF. CDR3 DNA: TGTGCCAGTAGTACAAGGACAGTGAACACTGAAGCTTTCTTT.

The chain carries TRBV9 and TRBJ1-1, with D maybe TRBD1 (6 bases). This CDR3 contains 14 residues. Trimming took off 2 bases at V and 0 bases at J, with 8 bases between the two ends. Germline CDR1 SGDLS, CDR2 YYNGEE. The CDR3 region is CASSVTGMNTEAFF. CDR3 nucleotides: TGTGCCAGCAGCGTGACAGGAATGAACACTGAAGCTTTCTTT.

In its sample, this clone was seen once. CDR3 sequence (DNA): TGCGCCAGCAGCGGTAGCGGGGGGGCTAATGAGCAGTTCTTC. Its translation is CASSGSGGANEQFF. This sequence joins TRBV5-1 and TRBJ2-1, with 11 bases that match TRBD2. Germline V gene sequence: CDR1 SGHRS, CDR2 YFSETQ. The CDR3 runs to 14 residues. The V segment lost 4 bases and the J segment 7 bases; nucleotides outside the gene matches: 4.

The chain links TRBV14 to TRBJ1-1, with D possibly TRBD1 on 6 matching bases. Germline CDR1 is SGHDN and CDR2 is FVKESK. The CDR3 runs to 16 residues. The ends were cut back, 2 bases at V and 2 bases at J, with 15 bases in the middle. For the CDR3, the DNA is TGTGCCAGCAGCCAAATGGGGGGCCTGCGAAACACTGAAGCTTTCTTT. It yields the protein CASSQMGGLRNTEAFF.